This T cell receptor beta chain was captured in a study of identifying expanded T cells in peripheral blood. Broader study findings: Across healthy donors, higher total template counts meant significantly greater approximately two-week count variance. Differentially abundant clones: roughly 1.2 between replicates, roughly 16 at roughly 2 weeks, 19 at four.

As for this clone: As yet, its antigen is unknown.

During the collection period, no donor immune events like infections were recorded. The method was immunoSEQ multiplex PCR; TCRdb's version includes in-frame clones alone and lacks a portion of them. This table has roughly 90,000 clones, 70% to 90% appearing once. Germline V lookup: CDR1 SEHNR, CDR2 FQNEAQ (reference sequence). Losses at the gene ends were 5 bases for V and 7 bases for J; bases not matched to a gene: 13. The CDR3 runs 15 residues. The receptor's source is a person aged 18 to 75 in good health. Sequencing input: blood. This chain connects TRBV7-9 to TRBJ2-7; 8 nucleotides match TRBD1. CDR3 in amino acids: CASSAGTGLRGEQYF. The CDR3 DNA follows: TGTGCCAGCAGCGCCGGGACAGGCCTTCGGGGGGAGCAGTACTTC.